This T cell receptor beta chain was retrieved from a study of cytomegalovirus exposure and HLA in healthy donors. TCRdb's copy holds only in-frame clones and misses some; the assay was immunoSEQ multiplex PCR. The sample holds about 88,000 clones, roughly 80% seen once. Germline CDR1 and CDR2: MDHEN and SYDVKM. The CDR3 is 15 residues long. V gave up 2 bases and J gave up 9 bases; unmatched junction bases: 7. General study findings and limits: As confirmed in vitro, a few CMV-associated chains were specific for CMV antigens.

As regards this clone: Its antigen is not known.

The receptor was isolated from a woman aged 18 to 35 in good health and CMV-seropositive. The V call is TRBV28, the J call TRBJ2-1; 10 bases map to TRBD2. The sequencing sample was made of PBMCs. The CDR3 DNA is TGTGCCAGCAGTTTAGATAGCGGGGGGTCATCTGAGCAGTTCTTC. Translating gives CASSLDSGGSSEQFF.